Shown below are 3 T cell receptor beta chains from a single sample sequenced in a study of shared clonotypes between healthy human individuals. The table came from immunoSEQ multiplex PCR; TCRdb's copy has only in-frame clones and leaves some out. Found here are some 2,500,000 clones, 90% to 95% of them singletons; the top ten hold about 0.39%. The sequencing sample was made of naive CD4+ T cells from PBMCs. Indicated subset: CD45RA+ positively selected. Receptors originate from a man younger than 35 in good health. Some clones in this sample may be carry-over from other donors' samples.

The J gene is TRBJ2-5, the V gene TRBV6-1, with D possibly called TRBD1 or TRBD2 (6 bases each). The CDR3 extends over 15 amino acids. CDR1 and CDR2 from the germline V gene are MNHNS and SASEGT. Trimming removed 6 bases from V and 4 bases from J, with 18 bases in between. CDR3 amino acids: CASSPWGAGPETQYF. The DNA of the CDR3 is TGTGCCAGCAGCCCTTGGGGGGCAGGCCCAGAGACCCAGTACTTC.

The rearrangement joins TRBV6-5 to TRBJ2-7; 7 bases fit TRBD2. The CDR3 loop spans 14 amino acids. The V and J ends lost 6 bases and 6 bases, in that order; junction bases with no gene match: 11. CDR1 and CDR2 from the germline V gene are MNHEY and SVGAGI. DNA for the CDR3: TGTGCCAGCAGAAAGACGGGGGGACTGGGCGAGCAGTACTTC. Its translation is CASRKTGGLGEQYF.

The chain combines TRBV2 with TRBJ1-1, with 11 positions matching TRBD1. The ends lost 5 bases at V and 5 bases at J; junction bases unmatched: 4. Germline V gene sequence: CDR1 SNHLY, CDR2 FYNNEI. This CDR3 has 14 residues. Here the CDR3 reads CASSKDRGQTEAFF. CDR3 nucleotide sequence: TGTGCCAGCAGTAAGGACAGGGGGCAAACTGAAGCTTTCTTT.